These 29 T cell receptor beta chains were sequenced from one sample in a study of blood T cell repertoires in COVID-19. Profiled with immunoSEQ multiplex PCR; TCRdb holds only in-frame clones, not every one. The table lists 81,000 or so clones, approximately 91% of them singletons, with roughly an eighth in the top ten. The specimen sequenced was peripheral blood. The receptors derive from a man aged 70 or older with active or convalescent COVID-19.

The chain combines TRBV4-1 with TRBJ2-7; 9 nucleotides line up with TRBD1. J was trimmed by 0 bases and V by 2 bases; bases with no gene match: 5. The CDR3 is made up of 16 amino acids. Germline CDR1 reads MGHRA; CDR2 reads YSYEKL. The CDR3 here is CASSQPGTGISYEQYF. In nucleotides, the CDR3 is TGCGCCAGCAGCCAACCCGGGACAGGGATCTCCTACGAGCAGTACTTC.

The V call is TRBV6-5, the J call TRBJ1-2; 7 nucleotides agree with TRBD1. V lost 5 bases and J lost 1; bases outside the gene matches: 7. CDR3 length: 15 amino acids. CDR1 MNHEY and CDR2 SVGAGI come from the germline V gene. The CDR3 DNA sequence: TGTGCCAGCAGTCCCGGACAGGAGGTTAACTATGGCTACACCTTC. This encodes CASSPGQEVNYGYTF.

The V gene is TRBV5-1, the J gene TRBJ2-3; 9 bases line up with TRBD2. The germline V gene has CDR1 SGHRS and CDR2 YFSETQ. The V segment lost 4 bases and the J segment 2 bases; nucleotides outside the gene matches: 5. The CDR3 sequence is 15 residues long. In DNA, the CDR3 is TGCGCCAGCAGCCTGGGGACTAGCCTCACAGATACGCAGTATTTT. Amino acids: CASSLGTSLTDTQYF. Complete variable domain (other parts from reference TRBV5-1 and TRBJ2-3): KAGVTQTPRYLIKTRGQQVTLSCSPISGHRSVSWYQQTPGQGLQFLFEYFSETQRNKGNFPGRFSGRQFSNSRSEMNVSTLELGDSALYLCASSLGTSLTDTQYFGPGTRLTVL.

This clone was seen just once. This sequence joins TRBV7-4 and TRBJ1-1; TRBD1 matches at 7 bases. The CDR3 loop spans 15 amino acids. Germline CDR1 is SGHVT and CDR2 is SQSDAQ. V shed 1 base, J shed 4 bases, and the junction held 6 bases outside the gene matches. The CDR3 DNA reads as TGTGCCAGCAGCTTAGACAGAACAGGGGCCACTGAAGCTTTCTTT. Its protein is CASSLDRTGATEAFF.

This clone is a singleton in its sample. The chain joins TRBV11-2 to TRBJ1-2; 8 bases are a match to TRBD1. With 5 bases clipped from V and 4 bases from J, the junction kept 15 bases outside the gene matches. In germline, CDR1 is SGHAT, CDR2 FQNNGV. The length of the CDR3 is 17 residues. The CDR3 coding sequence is TGTGCCAGCAGCCCTGTTGCTGACAGGGGTCGTCGCTATGGCTACACCTTC. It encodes CASSPVADRGRRYGYTF.

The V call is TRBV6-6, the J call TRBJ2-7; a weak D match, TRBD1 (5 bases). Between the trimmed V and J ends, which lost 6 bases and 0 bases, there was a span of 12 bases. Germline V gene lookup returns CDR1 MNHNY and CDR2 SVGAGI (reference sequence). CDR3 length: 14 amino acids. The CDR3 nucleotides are TGTGCCAGCAGCCCAGGGTCTAGCTCCTACGAGCAGTACTTC. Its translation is CASSPGSSSYEQYF.

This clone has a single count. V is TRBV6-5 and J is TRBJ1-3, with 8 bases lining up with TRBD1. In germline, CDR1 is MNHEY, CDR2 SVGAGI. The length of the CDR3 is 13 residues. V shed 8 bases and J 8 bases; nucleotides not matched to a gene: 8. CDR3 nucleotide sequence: TGTGCCAGCTCGGCACAGGGGGGTCACACCATATATTTT. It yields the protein CASSAQGGHTIYF.

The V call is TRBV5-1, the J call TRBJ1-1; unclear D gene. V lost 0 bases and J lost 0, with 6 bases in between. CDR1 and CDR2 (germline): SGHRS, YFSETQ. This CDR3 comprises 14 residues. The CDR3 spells CASSLGLLNTEAFF. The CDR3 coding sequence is TGCGCCAGCAGCTTGGGACTCTTGAACACTGAAGCTTTCTTT. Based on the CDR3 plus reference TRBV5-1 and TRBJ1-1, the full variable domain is KAGVTQTPRYLIKTRGQQVTLSCSPISGHRSVSWYQQTPGQGLQFLFEYFSETQRNKGNFPGRFSGRQFSNSRSEMNVSTLELGDSALYLCASSLGLLNTEAFFGQGTRLTVV.

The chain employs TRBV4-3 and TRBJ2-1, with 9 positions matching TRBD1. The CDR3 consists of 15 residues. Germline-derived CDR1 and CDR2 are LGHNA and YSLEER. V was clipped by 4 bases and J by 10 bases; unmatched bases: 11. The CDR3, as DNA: TGCGCCAGCAGCCTCAGAGGACAGGGGCTACAGGAGCAGTTCTTC. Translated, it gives CASSLRGQGLQEQFF.

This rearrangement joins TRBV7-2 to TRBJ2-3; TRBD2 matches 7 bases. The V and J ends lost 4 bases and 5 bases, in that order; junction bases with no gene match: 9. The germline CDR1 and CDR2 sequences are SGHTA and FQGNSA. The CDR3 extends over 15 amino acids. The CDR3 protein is CASSYQRGGGDTQYF. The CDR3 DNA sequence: TGTGCCAGCAGCTACCAGCGGGGCGGTGGAGATACGCAGTATTTT.

CDR3 sequence reads: CASSPSRSGRGKDYGYTF. The CDR3 DNA reads as TGTGCCAGCAGCCCCTCTAGGTCGGGTAGAGGAAAGGACTATGGCTACACCTTC. The rearrangement links TRBV7-8 to TRBJ1-2; D remains unclear. Germline CDR1 SGHVS, CDR2 FQNEAQ. The CDR3 runs to 18 residues. V shed 5 bases and J shed 3 bases, with 25 bases lying between them.

This CDR3 reads CASSQSRGAYNEQFF. The CDR3 bases are TGTGCCAGCAGCCAGAGTCGGGGGGCCTACAATGAGCAGTTCTTC. The chain has TRBV4-2 and TRBJ2-1; 7 bases align to TRBD2. V was clipped by 3 bases and J by 2 bases; unmatched bases: 4. Germline CDR1 and CDR2: LGHNA and YNFKEQ. The CDR3 has 15 residues.

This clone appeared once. This chain's CDR3 is CASSEGAGGTYEQYF. The CDR3 nucleotides are TGTGCCAGCAGTGAAGGGGCGGGGGGGACCTACGAGCAGTACTTC. The chain uses TRBV6-1 and TRBJ2-7; 9 positions match TRBD2. V lost 1 base and J lost 2; bases outside the gene matches: 3. The CDR3 length is 15 residues. The germline gives CDR1 MNHNS, CDR2 SASEGT.

DNA of the CDR3: TGTGCCAGCAGCCCGAACTTCGGCCAAGCCGCACCCCGGGGCACTGAAGCTTTCTTT. Residues: CASSPNFGQAAPRGTEAFF. The rearrangement uses TRBV14 and TRBJ1-1, with D uncertain. The CDR3 is made up of 19 amino acids. V dropped 4 bases and J dropped 4 bases, with 28 bases sitting between them. From germline, CDR1 is SGHDN and CDR2 FVKESK.

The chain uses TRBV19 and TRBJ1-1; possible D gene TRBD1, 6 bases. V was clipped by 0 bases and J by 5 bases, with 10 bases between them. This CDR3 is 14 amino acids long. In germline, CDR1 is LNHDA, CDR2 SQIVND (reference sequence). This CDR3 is CASSIDSRGTEAFF. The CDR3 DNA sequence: TGTGCCAGTAGTATAGATTCCAGGGGAACTGAAGCTTTCTTT.

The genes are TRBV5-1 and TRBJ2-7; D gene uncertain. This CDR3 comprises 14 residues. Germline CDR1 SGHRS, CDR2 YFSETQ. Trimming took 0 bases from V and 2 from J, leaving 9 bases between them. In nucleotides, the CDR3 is TGCGCCAGCAGCTTGGGCGTTACTCCCTACGAGCAGTACTTC. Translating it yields CASSLGVTPYEQYF.

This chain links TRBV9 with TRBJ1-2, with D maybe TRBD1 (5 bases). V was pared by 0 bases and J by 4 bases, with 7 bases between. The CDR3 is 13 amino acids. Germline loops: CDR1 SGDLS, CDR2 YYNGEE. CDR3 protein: CASSVGGLYGYTF. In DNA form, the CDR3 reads TGTGCCAGCAGCGTAGGGGGCCTCTATGGCTACACCTTC. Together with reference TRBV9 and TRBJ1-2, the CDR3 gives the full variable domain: DSGVTQTPKHLITATGQRVTLRCSPRSGDLSVYWYQQSLDQGLQFLIQYYNGEERAKGNILERFSAQQFPDLHSELNLSSLELGDSALYFCASSVGGLYGYTFGSGTRLTVV.

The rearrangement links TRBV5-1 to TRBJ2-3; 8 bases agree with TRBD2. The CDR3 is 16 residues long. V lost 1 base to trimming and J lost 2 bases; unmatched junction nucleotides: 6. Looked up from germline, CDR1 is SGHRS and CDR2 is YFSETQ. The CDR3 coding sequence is TGCGCCAGCAGCTTGTTTAGCGGGGCTAACACAGATACGCAGTATTTT. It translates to CASSLFSGANTDTQYF.

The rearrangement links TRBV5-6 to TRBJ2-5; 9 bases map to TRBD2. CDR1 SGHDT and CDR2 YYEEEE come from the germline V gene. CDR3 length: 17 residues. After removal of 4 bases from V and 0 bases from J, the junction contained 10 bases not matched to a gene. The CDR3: CASSKWASGTYQETQYF. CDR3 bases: TGTGCCAGCAGCAAGTGGGCTAGCGGGACGTACCAAGAGACCCAGTACTTC.

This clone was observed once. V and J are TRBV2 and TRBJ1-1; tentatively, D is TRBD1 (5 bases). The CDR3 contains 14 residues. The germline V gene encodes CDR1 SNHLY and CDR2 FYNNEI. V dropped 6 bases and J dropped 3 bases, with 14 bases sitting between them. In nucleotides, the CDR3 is TGTGCCAGCAGAAGAGGTCCGGGGGACACTGAAGCTTTCTTT. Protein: CASRRGPGDTEAFF. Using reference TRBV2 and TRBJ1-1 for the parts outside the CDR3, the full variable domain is EPEVTQTPSHQVTQMGQEVILRCVPISNHLYFYWYRQILGQKVEFLVSFYNNEISEKSEIFDDQFSVERPDGSNFTLKIRSTKLEDSAMYFCASRRGPGDTEAFFGQGTRLTVV.

The CDR3 nucleotides are TGTGCCACCAGTGATACCCGGGATTCGGGGGAGACCCAGTACTTC. Translated: CATSDTRDSGETQYF. This sequence joins TRBV24-1 and TRBJ2-5, with a weak D call TRBD2 (5 bases). Germline-derived CDR1 and CDR2 are KGHDR and SFDVKD. V was shortened by 3 bases and J by 5 bases, with 15 bases between the two germline ends. The CDR3 has 15 residues.

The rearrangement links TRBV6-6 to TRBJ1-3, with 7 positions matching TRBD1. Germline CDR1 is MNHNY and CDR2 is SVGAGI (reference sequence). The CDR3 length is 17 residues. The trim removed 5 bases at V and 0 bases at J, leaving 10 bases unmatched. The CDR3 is CASSRAPGTASGNTIYF. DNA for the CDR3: TGTGCCAGCAGTCGCGCCCCCGGGACAGCCTCTGGAAACACCATATATTTT.

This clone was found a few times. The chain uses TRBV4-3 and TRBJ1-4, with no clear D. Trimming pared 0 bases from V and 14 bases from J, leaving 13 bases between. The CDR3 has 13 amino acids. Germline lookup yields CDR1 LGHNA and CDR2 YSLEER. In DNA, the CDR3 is TGCGCCAGCAGCCAAGATACAGCCGGCCGTCTGTTTTTT. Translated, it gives CASSQDTAGRLFF.

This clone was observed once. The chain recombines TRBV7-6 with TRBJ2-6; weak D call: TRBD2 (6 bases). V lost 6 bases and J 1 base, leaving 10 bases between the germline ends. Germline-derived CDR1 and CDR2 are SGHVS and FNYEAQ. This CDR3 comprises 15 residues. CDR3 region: CASRLGGSGANVLTF. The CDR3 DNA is TGTGCCAGCAGACTGGGGGGATCTGGGGCCAACGTCCTGACTTTC.

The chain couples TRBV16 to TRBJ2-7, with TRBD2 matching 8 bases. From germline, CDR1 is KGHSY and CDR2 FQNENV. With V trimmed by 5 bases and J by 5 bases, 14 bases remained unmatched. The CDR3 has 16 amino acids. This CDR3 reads CASSSEIAGPQDEQYF. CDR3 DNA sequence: TGTGCCAGCAGCTCCGAGATAGCGGGGCCTCAGGACGAGCAGTACTTC.

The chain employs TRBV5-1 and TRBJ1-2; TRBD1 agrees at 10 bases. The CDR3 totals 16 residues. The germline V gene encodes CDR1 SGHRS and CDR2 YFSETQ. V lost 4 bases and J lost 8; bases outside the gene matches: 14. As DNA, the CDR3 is TGCGCCAGCAGCCAAATCGGGACAGGGGATCTCTACGGCTACACCTTC. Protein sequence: CASSQIGTGDLYGYTF.

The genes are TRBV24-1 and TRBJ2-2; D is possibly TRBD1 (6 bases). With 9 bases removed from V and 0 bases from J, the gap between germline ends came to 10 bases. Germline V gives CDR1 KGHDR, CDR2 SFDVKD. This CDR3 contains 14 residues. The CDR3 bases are TGTGCCACCGAGGGACAATCGAACACCGGGGAGCTGTTTTTT. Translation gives CATEGQSNTGELFF.

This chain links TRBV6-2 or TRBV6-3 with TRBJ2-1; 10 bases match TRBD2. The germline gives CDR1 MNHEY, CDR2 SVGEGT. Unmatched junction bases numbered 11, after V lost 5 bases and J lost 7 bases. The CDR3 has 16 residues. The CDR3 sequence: CASSRVPSGGENEQFF. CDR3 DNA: TGTGCCAGCAGTCGCGTCCCTAGCGGGGGTGAAAATGAGCAGTTCTTC.

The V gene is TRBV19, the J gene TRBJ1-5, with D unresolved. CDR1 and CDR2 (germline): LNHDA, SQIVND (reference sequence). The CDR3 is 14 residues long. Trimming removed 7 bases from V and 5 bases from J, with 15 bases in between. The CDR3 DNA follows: TGTGCCAGTAACGACCCATCGGAGGATCAGCCCCAGCATTTT. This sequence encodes CASNDPSEDQPQHF. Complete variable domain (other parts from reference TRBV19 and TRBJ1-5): DGGITQSPKYLFRKEGQNVTLSCEQNLNHDAMYWYRQDPGQGLRLIYYSQIVNDFQKGDIAEGYSVSREKKESFPLTVTSAQKNPTAFYLCASNDPSEDQPQHFGDGTRLSIL.